What follows are 17 T cell receptor beta chains derived from one specimen sequenced in a study of shared clonotypes between healthy human individuals. Libraries were prepared by immunoSEQ multiplex PCR; TCRdb keeps only in-frame clonotypes and omits some of them. The table shows roughly 2 million clones, with nearly 97% occurring only once. The sample consisted of naive CD4+ T cells sorted from blood. Subset specified: CD45RA+ positively selected. These receptors were obtained from a young man in good health.

CDR3 protein: CASSVVMENGEAFF. CDR3 DNA: TGTGCCAGCAGCGTAGTAATGGAGAACGGTGAAGCTTTCTTT. This chain connects TRBV9 to TRBJ1-1; the D is unclear. CDR1 and CDR2 (germline): SGDLS, YYNGEE. V was clipped by 0 bases and J by 7 bases, with 13 bases between them. The CDR3 is 14 amino acids. The full variable domain, its missing parts supplied by reference TRBV9 and TRBJ1-1, is DSGVTQTPKHLITATGQRVTLRCSPRSGDLSVYWYQQSLDQGLQFLIQYYNGEERAKGNILERFSAQQFPDLHSELNLSSLELGDSALYFCASSVVMENGEAFFGQGTRLTVV.

Comments on this clone: The same CDR3 can be traced to other DNA sequences in this sample. This chain connects TRBV6-6 to TRBJ2-5; possible D gene TRBD1, 5 bases. CDR3 length: 14 residues. The V end was cut by 3 bases, the J end by 4 bases, with 12 bases between. Germline V gene sequence: CDR1 MNHNY, CDR2 SVGAGI (reference sequence). CDR3 region: CASSYGQGGETQYF. The CDR3 DNA sequence: TGTGCCAGCAGTTATGGCCAGGGTGGAGAGACCCAGTACTTC.

This chain connects TRBV7-9 to TRBJ2-1; maybe TRBD2 (5 bases). In germline, CDR1 is SEHNR, CDR2 FQNEAQ (reference sequence). The CDR3 totals 13 residues. V was pared by 1 base and J by 8 bases, with 9 bases between. In nucleotides, the CDR3 is TGTGCCAGCAGCTTAGTCGGGGTAGATGAGCAGTTCTTC. This codes for CASSLVGVDEQFF.

This clone has just one count. The chain employs TRBV11-3 and TRBJ2-3; no reliable D call. Germline assignment: CDR1 SGHNT and CDR2 YENEEA. V was shortened by 5 bases and J by 1 base, with 7 bases between the two germline ends. The CDR3 extends over 13 amino acids. The CDR3 here is CASSPDRTDTQYF. The CDR3 DNA reads TGTGCCAGCAGCCCGGACCGCACAGATACGCAGTATTTT.

V and J are TRBV10-2 and TRBJ2-5, with TRBD2 matching 8 bases. V trimming: 3 bases; J trimming: 2 bases; junction bases outside the gene matches: 8. From germline, CDR1 is WSHSY and CDR2 SAAADI. The CDR3 covers 16 residues. In DNA, the CDR3 is TGCGCCAGCAGTGATTACCCATTAGCGGGGCAAGAGACCCAGTACTTC. It translates to CASSDYPLAGQETQYF.

DNA of the CDR3: TGTGCCAGCAGCTTAGCCCTAGCGGGAGCCGACGAGCAGTACTTC. Protein product: CASSLALAGADEQYF. This rearrangement joins TRBV7-2 to TRBJ2-7, with TRBD2 matching 10 bases. With 0 bases clipped from V and 5 bases from J, the junction kept 4 bases outside the gene matches. The CDR3 totals 15 residues. Germline CDR1 is SGHTA and CDR2 is FQGNSA.

For this clone: Additional DNA sequences in this sample encode the identical CDR3. The chain uses TRBV7-2 and TRBJ2-7; TRBD2 agrees at 13 bases. With V trimmed by 5 bases and J by 6 bases, 4 bases remained unmatched. CDR3 length: 14 amino acids. The germline V gene has CDR1 SGHTA and CDR2 FQGNSA. CDR3 sequence: CASSPGLAGVEQYF. DNA for the CDR3: TGTGCCAGCAGCCCTGGACTAGCGGGAGTCGAGCAGTACTTC.

V is TRBV18 and J is TRBJ1-1, with 11 bases aligning to TRBD1. The CDR3 loop spans 14 amino acids. J lost 5 bases, V lost 8 bases, and 7 bases had no gene match. Germline-derived CDR1 and CDR2 are KGHSH and LQKENI. In nucleotides, the CDR3 is TGTGCCAGCCGTACCGGGACAGGGGGAACTGAAGCTTTCTTT. Its translation: CASRTGTGGTEAFF. Full variable domain (rest looked up from reference TRBV18 and TRBJ1-1): NAGVMQNPRHLVRRRGQEARLRCSPMKGHSHVYWYRQLPEEGLKFMVYLQKENIIDESGMPKERFSAEFPKEGPSILRIQQVVRGDSAAYFCASRTGTGGTEAFFGQGTRLTVV.

The chain couples TRBV19 to TRBJ2-6; D may be TRBD1 or TRBD2 (6 bases each). Germline assignment: CDR1 LNHDA and CDR2 SQIVND (reference sequence). Deletions cut 3 bases from V and 3 bases from J, with 21 bases between. The CDR3 has 19 residues. This chain's CDR3 is CASSIRPGARVSGANVLTF. The CDR3 bases are TGTGCCAGTAGTATCAGGCCGGGGGCAAGAGTCAGTGGGGCCAACGTCCTGACTTTC. Full variable domain (outside the CDR3, taken from reference TRBV19 and TRBJ2-6): DGGITQSPKYLFRKEGQNVTLSCEQNLNHDAMYWYRQDPGQGLRLIYYSQIVNDFQKGDIAEGYSVSREKKESFPLTVTSAQKNPTAFYLCASSIRPGARVSGANVLTFGAGSRLTVL.

This rearrangement joins TRBV6-1 to TRBJ2-4; no clear D. This CDR3 region has 12 residues. The V and J ends lost 4 bases and 2 bases respectively, with 3 bases between them. Germline CDR1 reads MNHNS; CDR2 reads SASEGT. Here the CDR3 DNA reads TGTGCCAGCAGTGGGACCAAAAACATTCAGTACTTC. Encoded protein: CASSGTKNIQYF.

V usage is TRBV2 and J usage is TRBJ1-6; D may be TRBD1 (5 bases). Germline CDR1 is SNHLY and CDR2 is FYNNEI. This CDR3 is built from 12 residues. The V and J ends lost 6 bases and 9 bases respectively, with 9 bases between them. This CDR3 is CASRQGISPLHF. In nucleotides, the CDR3 is TGTGCCAGCAGGCAGGGAATTTCACCCCTCCACTTT.

The rearrangement links TRBV2 to TRBJ1-2; D unclear. The CDR3 totals 15 residues. Germline V gives CDR1 SNHLY, CDR2 FYNNEI. V was clipped by 5 bases and J by 4 bases, with 17 bases between them. Here the CDR3 reads CASSPTTMGFYGYTF. In DNA form, the CDR3 reads TGTGCCAGCAGTCCGACCACGATGGGGTTCTATGGCTACACCTTC.

CDR3 sequence reads: CASSSLKESQAFF. The DNA of the CDR3 is TGTGCCAGCAGTTCCCTTAAGGAGTCGCAAGCTTTCTTT. The chain links TRBV6-1 to TRBJ1-1; D gene uncertain. V was cut by 5 bases and J by 9 bases, with 16 bases left in between. Germline lookup yields CDR1 MNHNS and CDR2 SASEGT. This CDR3 is 13 amino acids long.

This chain joins TRBV7-9 and TRBJ1-2; D may be TRBD1 (5 bases). The germline CDR1 and CDR2 sequences are SEHNR and FQNEAQ (reference sequence). The CDR3 is made up of 14 amino acids. V lost 3 bases and J lost 4, with 12 bases in between. For the CDR3, the DNA is TGTGCCAGCAGCTTGTCCCAGGGATCCTATGGCTACACCTTC. It is translated as CASSLSQGSYGYTF.

This chain links TRBV6-1 with TRBJ1-4; no firm D call. The CDR3 totals 14 residues. Germline CDR1 MNHNS, CDR2 SASEGT. V lost 5 bases to trimming and J lost 3 bases, with 10 bases between them. The DNA for the CDR3 is TGTGCCAGCAGTCCGAGCTCCCCTAATGAAAAACTGTTTTTT. The encoded protein is CASSPSSPNEKLFF.

The chain combines TRBV12-5 with TRBJ2-5; no clear D gene. The CDR3 extends over 14 amino acids. The germline V gene encodes CDR1 LGHNT and CDR2 FRNRAP. V was cut by 1 base and J by 2 bases, with 8 bases left in between. Here the CDR3 reads CASGLGRIQETQYF. The CDR3 DNA reads TGTGCTAGTGGTTTGGGACGGATACAAGAGACCCAGTACTTC.

The V and J genes are TRBV7-2 and TRBJ1-3; maybe TRBD1 (5 bases). Germline V lookup: CDR1 SGHTA, CDR2 FQGNSA. The V end lost 0 bases, the J end lost 3 bases, and 9 bases lay between the germline ends. This CDR3 is 15 amino acids long. CDR3 loop: CASSLAWGVGNTIYF. The CDR3, as DNA: TGTGCCAGCAGCTTAGCTTGGGGGGTTGGAAACACCATATATTTT. Complete variable domain (other parts from reference TRBV7-2 and TRBJ1-3): GAGVSQSPSNKVTEKGKDVELRCDPISGHTALYWYRQSLGQGLEFLIYFQGNSAPDKSGLPSDRFSAERTGGSVSTLTIQRTQQEDSAVYLCASSLAWGVGNTIYFGEGSWLTVV.